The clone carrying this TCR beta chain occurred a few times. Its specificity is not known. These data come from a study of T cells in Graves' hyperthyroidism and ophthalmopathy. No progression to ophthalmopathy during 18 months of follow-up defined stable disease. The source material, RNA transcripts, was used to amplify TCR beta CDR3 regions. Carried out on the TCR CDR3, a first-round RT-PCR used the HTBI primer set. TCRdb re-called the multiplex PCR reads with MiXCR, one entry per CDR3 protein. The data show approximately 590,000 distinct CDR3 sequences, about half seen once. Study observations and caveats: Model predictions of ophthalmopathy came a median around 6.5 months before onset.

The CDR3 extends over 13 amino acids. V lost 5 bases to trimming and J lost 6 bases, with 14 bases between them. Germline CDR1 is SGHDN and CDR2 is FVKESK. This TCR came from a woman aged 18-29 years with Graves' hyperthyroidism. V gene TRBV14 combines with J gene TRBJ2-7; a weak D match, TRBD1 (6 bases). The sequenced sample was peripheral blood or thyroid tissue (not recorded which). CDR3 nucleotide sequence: TGTGCCAGCAGCGCTCAATGGGGGCTCGAGCAGTACTTC. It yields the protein CASSAQWGLEQYF. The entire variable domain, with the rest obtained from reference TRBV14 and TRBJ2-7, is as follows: EAGVTQFPSHSVIEKGQTVTLRCDPISGHDNLYWYRRVMGKEIKFLLHFVKESKQDESGMPNNRFLAERTGGTYSTLKVQPAELEDSGVYFCASSAQWGLEQYFGPGTRLTVT.